The 32 T cell receptor beta chains listed next were all sequenced from one sample in a study of blood T cell repertoires in COVID-19. Generated by immunoSEQ multiplex PCR, the TCRdb table keeps only in-frame clones and is missing some. The sample yields about 180,000 clones, about 81% seen once. The sample was peripheral blood. The receptors here all came from an elderly woman with COVID-19, enrolled during active disease.

This clone showed up just once. The gene calls are TRBV19 and TRBJ1-2; TRBD1 aligns across 7 bases. This CDR3 comprises 14 residues. Germline CDR1 is LNHDA and CDR2 is SQIVND (reference sequence). The V segment lost 2 bases and the J segment 5 bases; nucleotides outside the gene matches: 5. DNA of the CDR3: TGTGCCAGTAGTATAAACCAGGGGGTTTATGGCTACACCTTC. Its translation: CASSINQGVYGYTF.

The chain joins TRBV19 to TRBJ1-2; the D is unclear. Germline assignment: CDR1 LNHDA and CDR2 SQIVND (reference sequence). Trimming removed 1 base at V and 3 bases at J, with 9 bases between. The CDR3 has 14 amino acids. The CDR3 loop is CASSIGHLDYGYTF. In DNA form, the CDR3 reads TGTGCCAGTAGTATAGGACACTTAGACTATGGCTACACCTTC.

On this clone: Other DNA sequences in the sample encode the same CDR3. V and J are TRBV18 and TRBJ1-2, with D hard to call. The CDR3 has 13 residues. The V gene lost 6 bases and the J gene lost 1 base, with 9 bases spanning the gap. The germline CDR1 and CDR2 sequences are KGHSH and LQKENI. The CDR3 DNA sequence: TGTGCCAGCTCCCCCGGGATTAACTATGGCTACACCTTC. Protein product: CASSPGINYGYTF.

A remark on this clone: The junction departs from germline at one end; a sequencing error may be responsible. This chain joins TRBV11-2 and TRBJ1-1, with D perhaps matching TRBD1 (5 bases). This CDR3 has 14 amino acids. The germline gives CDR1 SGHAT, CDR2 FQNNGV. The CDR3 sequence is CASTLMGGNTEAFF. CDR3 coding DNA: TGTGCCAGCACCTTAATGGGGGGAAACACTGAAGCTTTCTTT.

The genes are TRBV4-1 and TRBJ1-2; 7 bases agree with TRBD1. Germline CDR1 is MGHRA and CDR2 is YSYEKL. After removal of 0 bases from V and 4 bases from J, the junction contained 2 bases not matched to a gene. The CDR3 extends over 14 amino acids. CDR3 sequence (DNA): TGCGCCAGCAGCCAAGATCAGGGGGGCTATGGCTACACCTTC. Translated, it gives CASSQDQGGYGYTF.

The chain has TRBV6-5 and TRBJ2-7; 11 bases agree with TRBD1. The germline gives CDR1 MNHEY, CDR2 SVGAGI. CDR3 length: 15 residues. Trimming at V came to 4 bases and at J to 7 bases, leaving 9 bases not matched to a gene. CDR3 sequence (DNA): TGTGCCAGCAGTTCGGAGGGGACAGGGGGTTATGAGCAGTACTTC. As protein: CASSSEGTGGYEQYF.

V is TRBV5-1 and J is TRBJ2-3; TRBD2 agrees at 7 bases. Germline lookup yields CDR1 SGHRS and CDR2 YFSETQ. There are 14 residues in the CDR3. The V gene end was trimmed by 4 bases and the J gene end by 5 bases; junction bases not matched to a gene: 7. The CDR3 DNA follows: TGCGCCAGCAGCCTCGGGGGAGGGAAAGATACGCAGTATTTT. As protein: CASSLGGGKDTQYF.

This clone was detected only once. The chain links TRBV6-5 to TRBJ1-2; D perhaps matches TRBD1 (6 bases). Germline V CDR1 and CDR2: MNHEY, SVGAGI. V shed 7 bases and J shed 5 bases, with 17 bases lying between them. CDR3 length: 14 amino acids. CDR3 residues: CASTPTQGNYGYTF. The CDR3 DNA follows: TGTGCCAGCACCCCTACACAGGGTAATTATGGCTACACCTTC.

This chain connects TRBV12-3 or TRBV12-4 to TRBJ2-7, with D perhaps TRBD2 (6 bases). Trimming cost V 0 bases and J 3 bases, with 6 bases left between them. The CDR3 covers 13 residues. The CDR3 spells CASSLAGGYEQYF. The CDR3 coding sequence is TGTGCCAGCAGTTTAGCGGGGGGCTACGAGCAGTACTTC.

The chain has TRBV28 and TRBJ2-5, with 14 bases matching TRBD2. V shed 6 bases and J 4 bases; nucleotides not matched to a gene: 13. This CDR3 spans 18 amino acids. Germline V gene sequence: CDR1 MDHEN, CDR2 SYDVKM. Written as DNA, the CDR3 is TGTGCCAGCAGCCCGCCGGGACTAGCGGGGGTGGGGGCAGAGACCCAGTACTTC. Residues: CASSPPGLAGVGAETQYF.

This clone appeared a few times. V is TRBV19 and J is TRBJ1-6; 7 bases are shared with TRBD1. From germline, CDR1 is LNHDA and CDR2 SQIVND (reference sequence). The CDR3 is made up of 16 amino acids. Trimming cost V 5 bases and J 9 bases; bases outside gene matches: 13. In DNA form, the CDR3 reads TGTGCCAGTAGTCCTCCGAACAGGGGCGGCGGTTCACCCCTCCACTTT. Its protein is CASSPPNRGGGSPLHF.

The chain uses TRBV7-3 and TRBJ1-1; D may be TRBD1 (5 bases). CDR1 is SGHTA and CDR2 is FQGTGA in the germline V gene. CDR3 size: 13 residues. Trimming took off 3 bases at V and 3 bases at J, with 8 bases between the two ends. The DNA of the CDR3 is TGTGCCAGCAGCTTGTCCAGGGACACTGAAGCTTTCTTT. It encodes CASSLSRDTEAFF.

Only a few counts were recorded for this clone. V and J are TRBV19 and TRBJ2-3, with 11 bases aligning to TRBD2. CDR1 is LNHDA and CDR2 is SQIVND in the germline V gene (reference sequence). V was clipped by 4 bases and J by 0 bases; unmatched bases: 3. The CDR3 runs to 16 residues. In nucleotides, the CDR3 is TGTGCCAGTAGTAAGGGACTAGCGGTGAGCACAGATACGCAGTATTTT. Its translation: CASSKGLAVSTDTQYF.

V is TRBV4-1 and J is TRBJ1-2; 9 bases are shared with TRBD1. CDR3 size: 14 residues. J was trimmed by 7 bases and V by 0 bases; bases with no gene match: 3. CDR1 and CDR2 (germline): MGHRA, YSYEKL. The CDR3 protein is CASSQEDRGSGYTF. DNA for the CDR3: TGCGCCAGCAGCCAAGAGGACAGGGGAAGTGGCTACACCTTC.

This sequence joins TRBV5-6 and TRBJ2-5, with 7 bases identical to TRBD1. This CDR3 spans 16 amino acids. V shed 3 bases, J shed 0 bases, and the junction held 8 bases outside the gene matches. Germline V gene data show CDR1 as SGHDT and CDR2 as YYEEEE. The CDR3 loop is CASSSGTDPYQETQYF. DNA of the CDR3: TGTGCCAGCAGCTCCGGGACAGATCCGTACCAAGAGACCCAGTACTTC.

The V gene is TRBV28, the J gene TRBJ1-2; possible D gene TRBD1, 6 bases. CDR1 MDHEN and CDR2 SYDVKM come from the germline V gene. This CDR3 has 15 amino acids. Trimming took off 6 bases at V and 9 bases at J, with 23 bases between the two ends. The CDR3 reads CASRPLGPQGLSYTF. CDR3 nucleotides: TGTGCCAGCAGACCCTTAGGGCCTCAGGGGTTGAGCTACACCTTC.

The chain combines TRBV13 with TRBJ2-7; no reliable D call. This CDR3 spans 13 amino acids. Trimming removed 5 bases from V and 7 bases from J, with 15 bases in between. The germline CDR1 and CDR2 sequences are PRHDT and FYEKMQ (reference sequence). The CDR3 protein is CASSRGEEKEQYF. Here the CDR3 DNA reads TGTGCCAGCAGCCGAGGTGAGGAAAAAGAGCAGTACTTC.

V usage is TRBV28 and J usage is TRBJ2-1; unclear D gene. The CDR3 spans 12 residues. Trimming left V 3 bases short and J 4 bases short, with 4 bases between. CDR1 MDHEN and CDR2 SYDVKM come from the germline V gene. The CDR3 coding sequence is TGTGCCAGCAGTTTGTTATACAATGAGCAGTTCTTC. It codes for CASSLLYNEQFF. Filled out from reference TRBV28 and TRBJ2-1, the complete variable domain reads DVKVTQSSRYLVKRTGEKVFLECVQDMDHENMFWYRQDPGLGLRLIYFSYDVKMKEKGDIPEGYSVSREKKERFSLILESASTNQTSMYLCASSLLYNEQFFGPGTRLTVL.

The rearrangement uses TRBV2 and TRBJ1-6; TRBD1 might be the D (6 bases). Per the germline V gene, CDR1 is SNHLY and CDR2 is FYNNEI. The CDR3 consists of 15 residues. Trimming took off 1 base at V and 9 bases at J, with 13 bases between the two ends. The CDR3, as DNA: TGTGCCAGCAGTGAAGGAAGGGGGTTAGGTTCACCCCTCCACTTT. This translates into CASSEGRGLGSPLHF.

This sequence joins TRBV4-1 and TRBJ2-2; 8 bases are a match to TRBD1. The trim removed 5 bases at V and 2 bases at J, leaving 7 bases unmatched. This CDR3 region has 16 residues. Germline CDR1 MGHRA, CDR2 YSYEKL. The CDR3: CASSDEDRDNTGELFF. CDR3 in DNA: TGCGCCAGCAGCGACGAGGACAGGGATAACACCGGGGAGCTGTTTTTT.

Only one count was recorded for this clone. The V call is TRBV5-1, the J call TRBJ1-4; 7 bases are shared with TRBD1. The trim removed 4 bases at V and 4 bases at J, leaving 7 bases unmatched. The CDR3 spans 15 residues. CDR1 is SGHRS, CDR2 YFSETQ, per germline. CDR3 loop: CASSVRQGINEKLFF. In nucleotides, the CDR3 is TGCGCCAGCAGCGTCAGACAGGGAATTAATGAAAAACTGTTTTTT.

This clone was counted a single time. V gene TRBV18 combines with J gene TRBJ2-3; tentative D call: TRBD2 (5 bases). Trimming pared 1 base from V and 6 bases from J, leaving 23 bases between. Per germline, CDR1 KGHSH and CDR2 LQKENI. This CDR3 comprises 18 residues. This CDR3 reads CASSPQRVWGRGSDTQYF. CDR3 DNA sequence: TGTGCCAGCTCACCACAACGGGTCTGGGGAAGAGGGAGCGATACGCAGTATTTT.

The CDR3 DNA is TGTGCCAGCAGTTTATTAGCGGGAGACAATGAGCAGTTCTTC. It specifies CASSLLAGDNEQFF. The chain carries TRBV28 and TRBJ2-1; 9 nucleotides line up with TRBD2. Losses at the gene ends were 1 base for V and 5 bases for J; bases not matched to a gene: 0. This CDR3 has 14 residues. Germline loops: CDR1 MDHEN, CDR2 SYDVKM.

The CDR3: CASSQITGTGYNEQFF. The CDR3 nucleotides are TGTGCCAGCAGCCAAATAACCGGGACTGGGTACAATGAGCAGTTCTTC. J is TRBJ2-1 and V is TRBV28, with D perhaps TRBD2 (6 bases). V lost 6 bases and J lost 4, with 19 bases in between. In germline, CDR1 is MDHEN, CDR2 SYDVKM. CDR3 length: 16 residues. Full variable domain (outside the CDR3, taken from reference TRBV28 and TRBJ2-1): DVKVTQSSRYLVKRTGEKVFLECVQDMDHENMFWYRQDPGLGLRLIYFSYDVKMKEKGDIPEGYSVSREKKERFSLILESASTNQTSMYLCASSQITGTGYNEQFFGPGTRLTVL.

This clone was seen once. Here the CDR3 reads CASSSTSPTQNEQFF. The CDR3 DNA reads as TGTGCCAGCAGTTCGACTAGCCCCACCCAGAATGAGCAGTTCTTC. This chain connects TRBV28 to TRBJ2-1; TRBD2 aligns across 7 bases. V trimming: 4 bases; J trimming: 7 bases; junction bases outside the gene matches: 10. CDR1 MDHEN and CDR2 SYDVKM come from the germline V gene. This CDR3 spans 15 amino acids.

This chain connects TRBV5-4 to TRBJ2-3, with a weak D call TRBD2 (6 bases). CDR1 and CDR2 (germline): SGHNT, YYREEE (reference sequence). The CDR3 extends over 16 amino acids. Deletions cut 1 base from V and 2 bases from J, with 14 bases between. CDR3 region: CASSLRLGYPTDTQYF. The DNA for the CDR3 is TGTGCCAGCAGCTTGCGACTAGGGTACCCCACAGATACGCAGTATTTT. Together with reference TRBV5-4 and TRBJ2-3, the CDR3 gives the full variable domain: ETGVTQSPTHLIKTRGQQVTLRCSSQSGHNTVSWYQQALGQGPQFIFQYYREEENGRGNFPPRFSGLQFPNYSSELNVNALELDDSALYLCASSLRLGYPTDTQYFGPGTRLTVL.

This sequence joins TRBV2 and TRBJ1-1, with D unresolved. V was pared by 7 bases and J by 3 bases, with 12 bases between. The CDR3 contains 13 residues. Germline V gene data show CDR1 as SNHLY and CDR2 as FYNNEI. The chain's CDR3 is CASTFDTDTEAFF. In DNA form, the CDR3 reads TGTGCCAGCACCTTCGACACAGACACTGAAGCTTTCTTT.

This clone occurred once. The chain couples TRBV5-4 to TRBJ2-7; 11 bases align to TRBD1. The CDR3 runs 15 residues. Germline CDR1 SGHNT, CDR2 YYREEE (reference sequence). Losses at the gene ends were 3 bases for V and 6 bases for J; bases not matched to a gene: 8. This CDR3 is CASSSGTGGRTEQYF. CDR3 nucleotides: TGTGCCAGCAGCTCCGGGACAGGGGGTCGAACCGAGCAGTACTTC. Based on the CDR3 plus reference TRBV5-4 and TRBJ2-7, the full variable domain is ETGVTQSPTHLIKTRGQQVTLRCSSQSGHNTVSWYQQALGQGPQFIFQYYREEENGRGNFPPRFSGLQFPNYSSELNVNALELDDSALYLCASSSGTGGRTEQYFGPGTRLTVT.

The V and J genes are TRBV7-9 and TRBJ1-5; 7 nucleotides match TRBD1. Germline trimming cut 5 bases from V and 0 bases from J; bases unmatched to any gene: 7. Germline V gives CDR1 SEHNR, CDR2 FQNEAQ (reference sequence). CDR3 length: 16 amino acids. The CDR3 sequence: CASSQDQGGSNQPQHF. DNA for the CDR3: TGTGCCAGCAGCCAGGACCAGGGGGGTAGCAATCAGCCCCAGCATTTT.

In this sample, this clone turned up once. The V gene is TRBV27, the J gene TRBJ1-2; D is perhaps TRBD1 (5 bases). The CDR3 runs to 13 residues. V was clipped by 6 bases and J by 8 bases, with 16 bases between them. Per germline, CDR1 MNHEY and CDR2 SMNVEV (reference sequence). The CDR3: CASSPGLNRGYTF. CDR3 nucleotides: TGTGCCAGCAGCCCGGGCCTAAACAGGGGCTACACCTTC.

The chain recombines TRBV7-8 with TRBJ2-5; tentatively, D is TRBD2 (6 bases). Germline-derived CDR1 and CDR2 are SGHVS and FQNEAQ. V was trimmed by 0 bases and J by 5 bases, leaving 13 bases between them. The CDR3 is 15 amino acids. CDR3 in DNA: TGTGCCAGCAGCTTAGCGGGAGCAGGGAGGGAGACCCAGTACTTC. Translation: CASSLAGAGRETQYF.

The chain couples TRBV11-3 to TRBJ2-1; TRBD1 agrees at 7 bases. V was clipped by 3 bases and J by 3 bases; unmatched bases: 2. This CDR3 region has 14 residues. Per the germline V gene, CDR1 is SGHNT and CDR2 is YENEEA. DNA of the CDR3: TGTGCCAGCAGCTTGCGACAGGGCTACAATGAGCAGTTCTTC. Translated, it gives CASSLRQGYNEQFF.